Following are 7 T cell receptor beta chains from one sample sequenced in a study of T-cell reconstitution after alpha-beta-depleted transplantation in children. TCRbeta library construction was performed incorporating unique molecular identifiers. Each CDR3 protein is one row after TCRdb ran MiXCR on the PCR reads. The sample contains 98,000 or so distinct CDR3 sequences, about 6.4% of which appear only once. The sample in question was PBMCs, mostly from graft donor cells, obtained 360 days after TCRalphabeta/CD19-depleted stem cell transplant. Receptors originate from a male patient aged 2 to 9 who had a stem cell transplant for acute lymphoblastic leukemia, so the T cells may come from the graft donor.

This sequence joins TRBV7-9 and TRBJ2-2, with D uncertain. The germline V gene encodes CDR1 SEHNR and CDR2 FQNEAQ (reference sequence). The germline V and J ends were trimmed by 5 bases and 4 bases, with 8 bases remaining between them. The CDR3 spans 13 residues. This chain's CDR3 is CASSPILTGELFF. CDR3 DNA sequence: TGTGCCAGCAGCCCCATCCTCACCGGGGAGCTGTTTTTT.

This clonotype was counted at least ten times. J is TRBJ2-5 and V is TRBV4-3; 9 bases match TRBD1. Germline V gene lookup returns CDR1 LGHNA and CDR2 YSLEER. The CDR3 is 16 residues long. V trimming: 0 bases; J trimming: 2 bases; junction bases outside the gene matches: 4. CDR3 protein: CASSQDGGTGQETQYF. The CDR3 DNA reads as TGCGCCAGCAGCCAAGACGGAGGGACAGGGCAAGAGACCCAGTACTTC.

This clonotype has at least ten counts. This rearrangement joins TRBV4-2 to TRBJ2-1; D is unresolved. Germline values: CDR1 LGHNA, CDR2 YNFKEQ. V dropped 5 bases and J dropped 3 bases, with 11 bases sitting between them. The CDR3 is made up of 14 amino acids. This chain's CDR3 is CASSSGPGYNEQFF. The CDR3 bases are TGTGCCAGCAGCTCGGGTCCGGGCTACAATGAGCAGTTCTTC.

The V gene is TRBV20-1, the J gene TRBJ2-5; D is possibly TRBD2 (7 bases). Trimming cost V 1 base and J 4 bases, with 25 bases left between them. Germline CDR1 and CDR2: DFQATT and SNEGSKA (reference sequence). There are 18 residues in the CDR3. The CDR3 nucleotides are TGCAGTGCTAGAGTTGGGCGGGGGCCTCCCCGACCTAGAGAGACCCAGTACTTC. Amino acids: CSARVGRGPPRPRETQYF.

In this sample, this clonotype turned up many times. One end of the junction fails to match germline, which may point to a read error. This CDR3 is CSVVGLVARVLF. The CDR3 DNA sequence: TGCAGCGTTGTAGGCCTGGTCGCCCGGGTCCTCTTC. V gene TRBV29-1 combines with J gene TRBJ2-1; no reliable D call. CDR1 is SQVTM, CDR2 ANQGSEA, per germline. This CDR3 is built from 12 residues.

This clonotype was observed a handful of times. The chain employs TRBV24-1 and TRBJ1-5; D might be TRBD1 (5 bases). The CDR3 sequence is 14 residues long. Per germline, CDR1 KGHDR and CDR2 SFDVKD. V shed 9 bases and J shed 5 bases, with 16 bases lying between them. The CDR3 nucleotides read TGTGCCACCGGATCACCGGGGGTCCATCAGCCCCAGCATTTT. Its protein is CATGSPGVHQPQHF.

This clonotype was found many times. The J gene is TRBJ1-5, the V gene TRBV2; TRBD1 is a possible D gene (5 bases). Trimming removed 4 bases at V and 0 bases at J, with 16 bases between. Germline CDR1 SNHLY, CDR2 FYNNEI. CDR3 length equals 17 residues. The CDR3 spells CASSGQPRPYSNQPQHF. CDR3 in DNA: TGTGCCAGCAGTGGACAGCCCCGTCCCTATAGCAATCAGCCCCAGCATTTT. Full variable domain (outside the CDR3, taken from reference TRBV2 and TRBJ1-5): EPEVTQTPSHQVTQMGQEVILRCVPISNHLYFYWYRQILGQKVEFLVSFYNNEISEKSEIFDDQFSVERPDGSNFTLKIRSTKLEDSAMYFCASSGQPRPYSNQPQHFGDGTRLSIL.